A selection of T cell receptor beta chains follows, all from one sample in a study of cytomegalovirus exposure and HLA in healthy donors. Only in-frame clones appear in the TCRdb table, and some are missing; sequencing was by immunoSEQ multiplex PCR. The sample consists of around 110,000 clones, more than 65% of them appearing once. The material sequenced was PBMCs. Source of these receptors: a woman younger than 45 in good health and CMV-seronegative. CDR3s include the opening cysteine and the closing phenylalanine or tryptophan. A D gene is named only where the DNA matches it firmly. Clone size is shown for a subset of rows, as once, few, many or a class of expanded clone.

j_call: TRBJ1-2
clone_size: .
v_call: TRBV6-5
cdr3_length: 14
d_call: .
cdr3_nt: TGTGCCAGCAGTTACTCATCAGGGTTCTCCTTCTGCACCTTC
cdr3_aa: CASSYSSGFSFCTF

j_call: TRBJ2-1
clone_size: .
v_call: TRBV4-3
cdr3_length: 14
d_call: .
cdr3_nt: TGCGCCAGCAGCCAAGATCTGGGGCCTCAGGAGCAGTTCTTC
cdr3_aa: CASSQDLGPQEQFF

j_call: TRBJ1-1
clone_size: .
v_call: TRBV7-2
cdr3_length: 14
d_call: .
cdr3_nt: TGTGCCAGCAGTCCCGACAGATTGAACACTGAAGCTTTCTTT
cdr3_aa: CASSPDRLNTEAFF

j_call: TRBJ2-5
clone_size: .
v_call: TRBV5-4
cdr3_length: 13
d_call: .
cdr3_nt: TGTGCCAGCAGCCTCTCGGGGGAAGAGACCCAGTACTTC
cdr3_aa: CASSLSGEETQYF

j_call: TRBJ2-2
clone_size: few
v_call: TRBV7-3
cdr3_length: 12
d_call: .
cdr3_nt: TGTGCCAGCAGCGCAGGGACCGGGGAGCTGTTTTTT
cdr3_aa: CASSAGTGELFF

j_call: TRBJ1-1
clone_size: .
v_call: TRBV30
cdr3_length: 15
d_call: TRBD1
cdr3_nt: TGTGCCTGGAGTGTAGGTCCAGGGGGGCCCACTGAAGCTTTCTTT
cdr3_aa: CAWSVGPGGPTEAFF

j_call: TRBJ1-2
clone_size: .
v_call: TRBV7-2
cdr3_length: 12
d_call: .
cdr3_nt: TGTGCCAGCAGCCGCGACAGATATGGCTACACCTTC
cdr3_aa: CASSRDRYGYTF

j_call: TRBJ2-7
clone_size: few
v_call: TRBV5-4
cdr3_length: 12
d_call: .
cdr3_nt: TGTGCCAGCAGCTGGATAGCCGTCGAGCAGTACTTC
cdr3_aa: CASSWIAVEQYF

j_call: TRBJ2-3
clone_size: few
v_call: TRBV19
cdr3_length: 15
d_call: TRBD2
cdr3_nt: TGTGCCAGTAGTCGAGCGGGGGGTCACACAGATACGCAGTATTTT
cdr3_aa: CASSRAGGHTDTQYF

j_call: TRBJ1-5
clone_size: once
v_call: TRBV19
cdr3_length: 16
d_call: TRBD1
cdr3_nt: TGTGCCAGTAGTATAGCGACAGGGGGCGGCAATCAGCCCCAGCATTTT
cdr3_aa: CASSIATGGGNQPQHF

j_call: TRBJ2-7
clone_size: .
v_call: TRBV10-1
cdr3_length: 15
d_call: .
cdr3_nt: TGCGCCAGCAGTGAGCATCAGGGGACCGCTTACGAGCAGTACTTC
cdr3_aa: CASSEHQGTAYEQYF

j_call: TRBJ1-2
clone_size: .
v_call: TRBV5-1
cdr3_length: 13
d_call: TRBD1
cdr3_nt: TGCGCCATCCGGACAGGGGACTCTTATGGCTACACCTTC
cdr3_aa: CAIRTGDSYGYTF

j_call: TRBJ2-1
clone_size: few
v_call: TRBV4-1
cdr3_length: 17
d_call: .
cdr3_nt: TGCGCCAGCAGCCAAGGGTGGGAGGCCCTTGCTTACAATGAGCAGTTCTTC
cdr3_aa: CASSQGWEALAYNEQFF

j_call: TRBJ1-1
clone_size: few
v_call: TRBV7-2
cdr3_length: 14
d_call: .
cdr3_nt: TGTGCCAGCAGCTTAGAAGGGGAAGTAAGGGTAGCTTTCTTT
cdr3_aa: CASSLEGEVRVAFF

j_call: TRBJ1-1
clone_size: .
v_call: TRBV29-1
cdr3_length: 13
d_call: .
cdr3_nt: TGCAGCGTCCCCGGGAGGGGTTACACTGAAGCTTTCTTT
cdr3_aa: CSVPGRGYTEAFF

j_call: TRBJ2-7
clone_size: medium-sized
v_call: TRBV29-1
cdr3_length: 11
d_call: .
cdr3_nt: TGCAGCGGGAGGGTCGGGTACGAGCAGTACTTC
cdr3_aa: CSGRVGYEQYF

j_call: TRBJ2-7
clone_size: .
v_call: TRBV6-5
cdr3_length: 15
d_call: TRBD2
cdr3_nt: TGTGCCAGCAGTTCAATACTAGCGGGGGGAGGAGAGCAGTACTTC
cdr3_aa: CASSSILAGGGEQYF